Detailed here is one T cell receptor beta chain. Its antigen is unidentified. Cell sorting via CD45RO/CCR7/CD25/CD127/CD95/CD27 was performed to obtain CD4+ naive, central memory, regulatory and stem cell-like memory cells. Expressed TCRB transcripts got sequenced, as all isolated RNA was reverse transcribed. Sequencing was performed with immunoSEQ multiplex PCR; in TCRdb, only in-frame clones are kept and a portion is missing. The sample has a few hundred thousand clones, roughly 17% seen once. The data were obtained in a study of beta chain features in type 1 diabetes. General study points: TCRB CDR3s were moderately but significantly shorter in Type 1 diabetes patients in all four CD4+ subsets. It was among patients, rather than healthy donors, that naive, central memory and Treg TCRB repertoires appeared more similar. A cDNA-based sequencing approach could over-represent cells with high TCR expression.

This CDR3 region has 16 residues. The trim removed 4 bases at V and 7 bases at J, leaving 6 bases unmatched. CDR1 is SNHLY, CDR2 FYNNEI, per germline. This receptor was obtained from a man aged 25-40 years with type 1 diabetes. The chain has TRBV2 and TRBJ2-1, with TRBD2 matching over 14 bases. Source material: naive CD4+ T cells from blood. The CDR3 spells CASSGPTSGRGNEQFF. CDR3 nucleotides: TGTGCCAGCAGTGGCCCGACTAGCGGGAGGGGGAATGAGCAGTTCTTC. The full variable domain, completed using reference TRBV2 and TRBJ2-1, is EPEVTQTPSHQVTQMGQEVILRCVPISNHLYFYWYRQILGQKVEFLVSFYNNEISEKSEIFDDQFSVERPDGSNFTLKIRSTKLEDSAMYFCASSGPTSGRGNEQFFGPGTRLTVL.